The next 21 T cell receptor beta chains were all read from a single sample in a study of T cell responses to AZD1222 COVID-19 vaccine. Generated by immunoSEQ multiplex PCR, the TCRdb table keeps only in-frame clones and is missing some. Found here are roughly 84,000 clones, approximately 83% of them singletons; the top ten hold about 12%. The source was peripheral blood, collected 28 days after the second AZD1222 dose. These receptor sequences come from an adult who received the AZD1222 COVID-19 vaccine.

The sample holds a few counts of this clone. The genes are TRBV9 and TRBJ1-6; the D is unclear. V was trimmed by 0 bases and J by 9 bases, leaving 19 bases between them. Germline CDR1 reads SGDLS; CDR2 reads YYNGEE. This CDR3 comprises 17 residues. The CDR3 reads CASSVALSGSFVSPLHF. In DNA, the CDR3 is TGTGCCAGCAGCGTAGCTCTGTCGGGCAGTTTTGTTTCACCCCTCCACTTT.

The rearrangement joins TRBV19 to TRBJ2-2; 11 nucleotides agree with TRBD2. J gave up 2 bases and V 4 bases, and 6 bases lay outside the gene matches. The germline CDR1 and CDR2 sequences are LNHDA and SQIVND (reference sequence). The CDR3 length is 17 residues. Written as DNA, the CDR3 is TGTGCCAGTAGTACCTCACTAGCGGGAGTCAACACCGGGGAGCTGTTTTTT. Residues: CASSTSLAGVNTGELFF.

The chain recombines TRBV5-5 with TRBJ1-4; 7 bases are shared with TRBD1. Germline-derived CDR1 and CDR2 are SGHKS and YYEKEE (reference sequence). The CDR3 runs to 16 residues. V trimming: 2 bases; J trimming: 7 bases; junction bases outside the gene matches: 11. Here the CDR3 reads CASSFDRLAGGEKLFF. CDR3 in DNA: TGTGCCAGCAGCTTTGACAGACTCGCAGGGGGTGAAAAACTGTTTTTT. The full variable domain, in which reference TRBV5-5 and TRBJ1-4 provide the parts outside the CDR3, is DAGVTQSPTHLIKTRGQQVTLRCSPISGHKSVSWYQQVLGQGPQFIFQYYEKEERGRGNFPDRFSARQFPNYSSELNVNALLLGDSALYLCASSFDRLAGGEKLFFGSGTQLSVL.

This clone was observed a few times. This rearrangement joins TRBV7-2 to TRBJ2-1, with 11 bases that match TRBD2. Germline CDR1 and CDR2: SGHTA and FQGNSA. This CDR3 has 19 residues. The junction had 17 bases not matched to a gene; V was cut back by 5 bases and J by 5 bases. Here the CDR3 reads CASSTHRRISGGAHNEQFF. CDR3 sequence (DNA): TGTGCCAGCAGCACCCATAGGAGGATTAGCGGGGGGGCCCACAATGAGCAGTTCTTC. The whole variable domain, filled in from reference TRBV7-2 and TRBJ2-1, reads GAGVSQSPSNKVTEKGKDVELRCDPISGHTALYWYRQSLGQGLEFLIYFQGNSAPDKSGLPSDRFSAERTGGSVSTLTIQRTQQEDSAVYLCASSTHRRISGGAHNEQFFGPGTRLTVL.

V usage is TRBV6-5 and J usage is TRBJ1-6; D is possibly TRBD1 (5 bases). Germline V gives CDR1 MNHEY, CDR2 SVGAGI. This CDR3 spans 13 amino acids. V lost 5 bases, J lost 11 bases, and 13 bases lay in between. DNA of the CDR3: TGTGCCAGCAGTCGAGGGCAGGGTCCACCCCTCCACTTT. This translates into CASSRGQGPPLHF.

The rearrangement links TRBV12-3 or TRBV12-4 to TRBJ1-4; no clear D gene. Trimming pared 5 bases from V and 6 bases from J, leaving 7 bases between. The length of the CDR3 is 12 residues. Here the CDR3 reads CASSPRHEKLFF. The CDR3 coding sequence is TGTGCCAGCAGTCCCCGCCATGAAAAACTGTTTTTT.

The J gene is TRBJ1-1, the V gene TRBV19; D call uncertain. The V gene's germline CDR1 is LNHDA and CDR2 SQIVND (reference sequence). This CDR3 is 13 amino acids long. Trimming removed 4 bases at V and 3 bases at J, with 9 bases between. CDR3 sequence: CASSRGQHTEAFF. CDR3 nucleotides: TGTGCCAGTAGTAGGGGTCAACACACTGAAGCTTTCTTT.

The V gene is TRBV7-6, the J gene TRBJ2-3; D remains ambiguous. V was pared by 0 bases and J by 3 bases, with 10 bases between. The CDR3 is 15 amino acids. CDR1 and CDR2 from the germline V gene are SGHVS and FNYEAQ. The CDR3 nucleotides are TGTGCCAGCAGCTTAGCGTCAGCAGGAACAGATACGCAGTATTTT. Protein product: CASSLASAGTDTQYF. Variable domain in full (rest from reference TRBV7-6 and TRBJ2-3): GAGVSQSPRYKVTKRGQDVALRCDPISGHVSLYWYRQALGQGPEFLTYFNYEAQQDKSGLPNDRFSAERPEGSISTLTIQRTEQRDSAMYRCASSLASAGTDTQYFGPGTRLTVL.

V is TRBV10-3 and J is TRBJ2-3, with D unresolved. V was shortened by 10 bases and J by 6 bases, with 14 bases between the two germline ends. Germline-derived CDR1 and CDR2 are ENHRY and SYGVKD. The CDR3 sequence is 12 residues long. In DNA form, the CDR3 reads TGTGCCACCCTTACGTCCGGGGATACGCAGTATTTT. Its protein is CATLTSGDTQYF.

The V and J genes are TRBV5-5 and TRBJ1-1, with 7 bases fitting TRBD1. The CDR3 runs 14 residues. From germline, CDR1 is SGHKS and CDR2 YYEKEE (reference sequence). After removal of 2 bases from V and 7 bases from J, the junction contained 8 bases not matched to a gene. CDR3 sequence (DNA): TGTGCCAGCAGCTTTAACAGGGGAAATGGTGAAGCTTTCTTT. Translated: CASSFNRGNGEAFF. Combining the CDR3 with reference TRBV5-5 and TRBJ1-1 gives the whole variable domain DAGVTQSPTHLIKTRGQQVTLRCSPISGHKSVSWYQQVLGQGPQFIFQYYEKEERGRGNFPDRFSARQFPNYSSELNVNALLLGDSALYLCASSFNRGNGEAFFGQGTRLTVV.

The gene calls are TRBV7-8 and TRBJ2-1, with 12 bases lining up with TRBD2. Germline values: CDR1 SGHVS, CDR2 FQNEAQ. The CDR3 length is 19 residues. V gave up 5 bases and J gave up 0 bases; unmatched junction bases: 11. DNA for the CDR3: TGTGCCAGCAGCCCGCGACTAGCGGGGGTCGGGAGCTCCTACAATGAGCAGTTCTTC. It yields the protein CASSPRLAGVGSSYNEQFF.

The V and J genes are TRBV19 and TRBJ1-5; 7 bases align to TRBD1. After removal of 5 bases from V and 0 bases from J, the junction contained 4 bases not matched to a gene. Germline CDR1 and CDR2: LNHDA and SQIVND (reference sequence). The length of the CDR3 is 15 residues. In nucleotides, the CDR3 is TGTGCCAGTAGTGCGGGACAGATTAGCAATCAGCCCCAGCATTTT. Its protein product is CASSAGQISNQPQHF.

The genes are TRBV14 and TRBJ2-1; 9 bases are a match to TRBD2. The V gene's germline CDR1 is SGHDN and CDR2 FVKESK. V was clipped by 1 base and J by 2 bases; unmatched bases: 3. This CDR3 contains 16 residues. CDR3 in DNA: TGTGCCAGCAGCCAAGTAGCGGGAGTAGCCTACAATGAGCAGTTCTTC. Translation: CASSQVAGVAYNEQFF.

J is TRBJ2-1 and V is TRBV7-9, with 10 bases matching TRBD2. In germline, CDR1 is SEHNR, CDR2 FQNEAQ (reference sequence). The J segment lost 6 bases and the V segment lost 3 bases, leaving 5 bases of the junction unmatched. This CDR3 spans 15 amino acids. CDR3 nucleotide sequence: TGTGCCAGCAGCTTCGAAAGACTAGCGGGCAATGAGCAGTTCTTC. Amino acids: CASSFERLAGNEQFF.

This CDR3 reads CASSMDGSGNTIYF. DNA for the CDR3: TGTGCCAGCAGCATGGACGGATCTGGAAACACCATATATTTT. The chain is built from TRBV11-1 and TRBJ1-3; D is ambiguous. The CDR3 is 14 residues long. In germline, CDR1 is SGHAT, CDR2 FQDESV (reference sequence). Trimming cost V 5 bases and J 1 base, with 9 bases left between them.

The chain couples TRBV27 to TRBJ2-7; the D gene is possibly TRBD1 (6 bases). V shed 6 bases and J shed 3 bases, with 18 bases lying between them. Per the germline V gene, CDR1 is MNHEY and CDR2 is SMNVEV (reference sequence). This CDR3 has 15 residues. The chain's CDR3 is CASRHTGTPDYEQYF. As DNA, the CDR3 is TGTGCCAGCAGACATACAGGGACCCCAGACTACGAGCAGTACTTC.

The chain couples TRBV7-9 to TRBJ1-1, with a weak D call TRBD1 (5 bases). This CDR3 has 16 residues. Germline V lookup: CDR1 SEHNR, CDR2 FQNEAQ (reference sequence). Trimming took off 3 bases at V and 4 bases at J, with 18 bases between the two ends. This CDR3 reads CASSLISGRAVTEAFF. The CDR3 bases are TGTGCCAGCAGCTTGATTTCGGGCAGGGCGGTCACTGAAGCTTTCTTT.

The CDR3 nucleotides are TGTGCCAGCAGCGCCGGACAGGGGGACTATGGCTACACCTTC. Translation gives CASSAGQGDYGYTF. The chain joins TRBV9 to TRBJ1-2; TRBD1 matches at 10 bases. J was trimmed by 3 bases and V by 3 bases; bases with no gene match: 2. The CDR3 totals 14 residues. Germline V CDR1 and CDR2: SGDLS, YYNGEE. Looking up the rest from reference TRBV9 and TRBJ1-2 gives the full variable domain: DSGVTQTPKHLITATGQRVTLRCSPRSGDLSVYWYQQSLDQGLQFLIQYYNGEERAKGNILERFSAQQFPDLHSELNLSSLELGDSALYFCASSAGQGDYGYTFGSGTRLTVV.

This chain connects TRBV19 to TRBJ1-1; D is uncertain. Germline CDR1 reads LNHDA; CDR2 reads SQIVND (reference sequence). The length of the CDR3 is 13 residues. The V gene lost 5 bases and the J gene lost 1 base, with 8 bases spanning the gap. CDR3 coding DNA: TGTGCCAGTAGTCAGGAGACGAACACTGAAGCTTTCTTT. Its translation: CASSQETNTEAFF.

The CDR3 loop reads CAWSLPGPRGEYGYTF. CDR3 bases: TGTGCCTGGAGTCTACCCGGGCCCCGGGGGGAGTATGGCTACACCTTC. The chain uses TRBV30 and TRBJ1-2, with a weak D call TRBD1 (5 bases). V was pared by 2 bases and J by 5 bases, with 21 bases between. CDR1 GTSNPN and CDR2 SVGIG come from the germline V gene (reference sequence). The CDR3 covers 16 residues.

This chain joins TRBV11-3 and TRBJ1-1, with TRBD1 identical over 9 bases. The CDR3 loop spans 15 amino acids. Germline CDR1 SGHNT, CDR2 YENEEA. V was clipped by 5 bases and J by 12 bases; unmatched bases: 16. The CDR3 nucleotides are TGTGCCAGCAGCATCCCTGATCGCGACAGGGGGAGGCCTTTCTTT. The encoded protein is CASSIPDRDRGRPFF.